Listed here are 19 T cell receptor beta chains from one sample, sequenced in a study of neurological immune-mediated disorders. One entry per CDR3 protein, called by TCRdb with MiXCR from the 5' RACE reads. The sample holds around 20,000 distinct CDR3 sequences, 6.2% seen once. The material sequenced was CD8+ T cells from blood. The receptors were sampled from a man aged 18-30 years in good health.

This clonotype came up many times. V and J are TRBV5-6 and TRBJ2-2, with D possibly matching TRBD2 (5 bases). Trimming took 4 bases from V and 6 from J, leaving 13 bases between them. CDR1 is SGHDT and CDR2 is YYEEEE in the germline V gene. This CDR3 is 14 amino acids long. CDR3 protein: CASSLGGPAGELFF. The CDR3 DNA reads TGTGCCAGCAGCCTAGGAGGTCCGGCCGGGGAGCTGTTTTTT. The full variable domain, rest sourced from reference TRBV5-6 and TRBJ2-2, is DAGVTQSPTHLIKTRGQQVTLRCSPKSGHDTVSWYQQALGQGPQFIFQYYEEEERQRGNFPDRFSGHQFPNYSSELNVNALLLGDSALYLCASSLGGPAGELFFGEGSRLTVL.

This clonotype occurred many times. The chain carries TRBV7-8 and TRBJ2-5; 8 positions match TRBD2. Losses at the gene ends were 5 bases for V and 5 bases for J; bases not matched to a gene: 4. CDR1 SGHVS and CDR2 FQNEAQ come from the germline V gene. CDR3 length: 13 amino acids. The CDR3 sequence is CASSPRLAETQYF. The CDR3 DNA is TGTGCCAGCAGCCCCAGACTAGCGGAGACCCAGTACTTC. The whole variable domain, filled in from reference TRBV7-8 and TRBJ2-5, reads GAGVSQSPRYKVAKRGQDVALRCDPISGHVSLFWYQQALGQGPEFLTYFQNEAQLDKSGLPSDRFFAERPEGSVSTLKIQRTQQEDSAVYLCASSPRLAETQYFGPGTRLLVL.

Many counts were recorded for this clonotype. The genes are TRBV6-1 and TRBJ1-1, with D possibly matching TRBD1 (6 bases). The length of the CDR3 is 15 residues. The germline V and J ends were trimmed by 6 bases and 1 base, with 15 bases remaining between them. Germline V gene sequence: CDR1 MNHNS, CDR2 SASEGT. For the CDR3, the DNA is TGTGCCAGCAGCCGAGCGACAGGCCGGAACACTGAAGCTTTCTTT. Its protein is CASSRATGRNTEAFF.

The chain uses TRBV18 and TRBJ2-1; either TRBD1 or TRBD2 may supply D (6 bases each). V was shortened by 4 bases and J by 5 bases, with 18 bases between the two germline ends. In germline, CDR1 is KGHSH, CDR2 LQKENI. This CDR3 has 16 amino acids. This CDR3 reads CASSHLGGEPDNEQFF. In nucleotides, the CDR3 is TGTGCCAGCTCACACTTGGGGGGCGAGCCAGACAATGAGCAGTTCTTC.

This clonotype rates as medium-sized. This chain links TRBV7-9 with TRBJ1-1; D remains ambiguous. Trimming cost V 4 bases and J 3 bases, with 15 bases left between them. This CDR3 has 15 amino acids. The germline CDR1 and CDR2 sequences are SEHNR and FQNEAQ (reference sequence). The DNA of the CDR3 is TGTGCCAGCAGCTCGGCCCCCCCAGAGCACACTGAAGCTTTCTTT. Amino acid sequence: CASSSAPPEHTEAFF.

This clonotype was counted at least ten times. No DNA is shown, since the ends of the CDR3 on it are uncertain; the CDR3 is the one TCRdb lists. This sequence joins TRBV12-3 or TRBV12-4 and TRBJ2-7. The CDR3 is 12 amino acids in total, end residues counted. The CDR3 here is CASSSSWIEQYF.

By share, this clonotype ranks as medium-sized. This rearrangement joins TRBV5-1 to TRBJ2-7; maybe TRBD1 (6 bases). Trimming left V 0 bases short and J 4 bases short, with 11 bases between. CDR3 length: 14 residues. CDR1 SGHRS and CDR2 YFSETQ come from the germline V gene. CDR3 nucleotide sequence: TGCGCCAGCAGCTTGGTTCCAGGGGCATACGAGCAGTACTTC. It is translated as CASSLVPGAYEQYF.

Many counts were recorded for this clonotype. The rearrangement joins TRBV5-1 to TRBJ2-1; tentatively, D is TRBD1 or TRBD2 (5 bases each). Deletions cut 1 base from V and 8 bases from J, with 13 bases between. The CDR3 runs 14 residues. Germline V lookup: CDR1 SGHRS, CDR2 YFSETQ. CDR3 coding DNA: TGCGCCAGCAGCTTGTTGGGACCGCAGGATGAGCAGTTCTTC. Its translation: CASSLLGPQDEQFF.

This clonotype was counted ten times or more. The rearrangement joins TRBV6-6 to TRBJ2-7, with D perhaps matching TRBD1 or TRBD2 (5 bases each). The CDR3 length is 19 residues. With 0 bases removed from V and 4 bases from J, the gap between germline ends came to 25 bases. Germline CDR1 is MNHNY and CDR2 is SVGAGI (reference sequence). CDR3 protein: CASSYSRDEAWNDQYEQYF. The CDR3 coding sequence is TGTGCCAGCAGTTACTCGAGGGACGAAGCATGGAATGATCAGTACGAGCAGTACTTC.

This clonotype was seen at least ten times. This chain links TRBV9 with TRBJ1-2, with 8 bases fitting TRBD1. The junction had 6 bases not matched to a gene; V was cut back by 0 bases and J by 8 bases. This CDR3 comprises 14 residues. Germline CDR1 and CDR2: SGDLS and YYNGEE. The CDR3 region is CASSVEGRGQGYTF. CDR3 in DNA: TGTGCCAGCAGCGTAGAGGGCAGGGGGCAAGGCTACACCTTC.

Ten or more counts support this clonotype. The chain is built from TRBV21-1 and TRBJ1-5. TRBV21-1 is a pseudogene. CDR3 size: 18 residues. In DNA form, the CDR3 reads TGTGCCAGCAGCAGTCAAACTATAGCAAGGATGCATGAGCAGCCCCAGCATTTT. It is translated as CASSSQTIARMHEQPQHF.

This clonotype has a count of ten or more. The chain is built from TRBV20-1 and TRBJ2-1; the D is unclear. The germline V gene encodes CDR1 DFQATT and CDR2 SNEGSKA (reference sequence). The CDR3 has 14 residues. Trimming stripped 2 bases from V and 3 bases from J, with 11 bases between. DNA for the CDR3: TGCAGTGCTAGAAGGCTAGTTGTCTACAATGAGCAGTTCTTC. Amino acid sequence: CSARRLVVYNEQFF.

This clonotype was detected many times. The chain has TRBV10-3 and TRBJ1-1, with no clear D. Germline values: CDR1 ENHRY, CDR2 SYGVKD. V lost 3 bases and J lost 1, with 6 bases in between. The CDR3 totals 13 residues. Written as DNA, the CDR3 is TGTGCCATCAGTGATTCGGCGAACACTGAAGCTTTCTTT. It codes for CAISDSANTEAFF.

This clonotype was observed at least ten times. This chain connects TRBV20-1 to TRBJ2-7; D gene uncertain. Germline V lookup: CDR1 DFQATT, CDR2 SNEGSKA (reference sequence). V was pared by 0 bases and J by 0 bases, with 15 bases between. The CDR3 covers 16 residues. CDR3 loop: CSARDPSSALSYEQYF. As DNA, the CDR3 is TGCAGTGCTAGAGACCCCAGTTCAGCGCTCTCCTACGAGCAGTACTTC.

At least ten counts were recorded for this clonotype. The chain couples TRBV9 to TRBJ2-3; 11 bases are shared with TRBD1. V shed 4 bases, J shed 2 bases, and the junction held 12 bases outside the gene matches. The length of the CDR3 is 18 residues. Germline loops: CDR1 SGDLS, CDR2 YYNGEE. The CDR3 spells CASSPGQGGRGLTDTQYF. CDR3 nucleotide sequence: TGTGCCAGCAGCCCGGGACAGGGGGGCCGGGGACTCACAGATACGCAGTATTTT.

This clonotype was recorded many times. The CDR3 DNA follows: TGTGCCAGCAGTACCTCTCCGAACCTCCCAGCCTACAATGAGCAGTTCTTC. It encodes CASSTSPNLPAYNEQFF. This sequence joins TRBV6-6 and TRBJ2-1; D call uncertain. This CDR3 has 17 amino acids. Between the trimmed V and J ends, which lost 5 bases and 2 bases, there was a span of 19 bases. In germline, CDR1 is MNHNY, CDR2 SVGAGI (reference sequence).

This clonotype was recorded at least ten times. V gene TRBV5-6 combines with J gene TRBJ1-6; D gene ambiguous. Germline CDR1 is SGHDT and CDR2 is YYEEEE. V dropped 1 base and J dropped 8 bases, with 16 bases sitting between them. This CDR3 is built from 16 residues. The CDR3 reads CASSLQENSRYSPLHF. CDR3 DNA: TGTGCCAGCAGCTTGCAGGAGAACAGTCGATATTCACCCCTCCACTTT.

About this clonotype: The CDR3 does not close with the conserved phenylalanine or tryptophan, likely indicating a read error. The chain has TRBV7-2 and TRBJ1-1, with D perhaps TRBD1 (6 bases). CDR3 length equals 15 residues. Germline CDR1 reads SGHTA; CDR2 reads FQGNSA. Trimming pared 1 base from V and 6 bases from J, leaving 15 bases between. The CDR3 DNA reads as TGTGCCAGCAGCTTAGTTTATCGGGGGGCCTCTGAAGCTTTCCTT. As protein: CASSLVYRGASEAFL.

The rearrangement uses TRBV15 and TRBJ1-2, with D possibly TRBD1 on 6 matching bases. The CDR3 is 18 residues long. Germline values: CDR1 LNHNV, CDR2 YYDKDF (reference sequence). V was cut by 3 bases and J by 4 bases, with 24 bases left in between. Here the CDR3 DNA reads TGTGCCACCAGCAGCTTAGATTACAGGGACAAGCCTTTCTATGGCTACACCTTC. It codes for CATSSLDYRDKPFYGYTF.